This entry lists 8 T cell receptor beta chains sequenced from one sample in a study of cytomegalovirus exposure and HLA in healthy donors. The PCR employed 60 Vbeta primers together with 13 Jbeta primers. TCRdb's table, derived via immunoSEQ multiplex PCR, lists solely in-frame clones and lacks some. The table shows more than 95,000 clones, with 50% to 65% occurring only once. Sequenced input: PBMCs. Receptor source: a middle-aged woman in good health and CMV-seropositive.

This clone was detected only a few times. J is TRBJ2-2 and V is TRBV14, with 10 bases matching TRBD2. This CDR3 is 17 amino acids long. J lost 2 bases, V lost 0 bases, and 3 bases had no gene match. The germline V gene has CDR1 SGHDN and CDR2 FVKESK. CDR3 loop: CASSQELAGINTGELFF. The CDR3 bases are TGTGCCAGCAGCCAAGAACTAGCGGGAATTAACACCGGGGAGCTGTTTTTT.

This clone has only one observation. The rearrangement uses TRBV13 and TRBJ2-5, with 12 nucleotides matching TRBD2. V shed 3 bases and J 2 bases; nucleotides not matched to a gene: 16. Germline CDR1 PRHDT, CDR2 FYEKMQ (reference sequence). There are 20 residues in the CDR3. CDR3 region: CASSFSGRGTTSGGQETQYF. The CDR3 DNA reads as TGTGCCAGCAGCTTCTCCGGCAGAGGAACGACTAGCGGGGGACAAGAGACCCAGTACTTC.

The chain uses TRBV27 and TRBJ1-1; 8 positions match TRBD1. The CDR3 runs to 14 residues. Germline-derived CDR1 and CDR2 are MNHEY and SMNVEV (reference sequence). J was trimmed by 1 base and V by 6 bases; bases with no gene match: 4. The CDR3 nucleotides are TGTGCCAGCAGCCCAGGGGGCCCGAACACTGAAGCTTTCTTT. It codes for CASSPGGPNTEAFF.

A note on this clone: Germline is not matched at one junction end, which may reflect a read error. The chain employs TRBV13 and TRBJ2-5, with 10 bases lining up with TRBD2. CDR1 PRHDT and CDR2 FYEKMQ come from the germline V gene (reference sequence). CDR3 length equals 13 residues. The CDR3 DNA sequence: TGTGCCAGCAGTTTAGCGGGAGGCGAGACCCAGTACTTC. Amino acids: CASSLAGGETQYF. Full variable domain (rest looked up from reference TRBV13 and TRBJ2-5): AAGVIQSPRHLIKEKRETATLKCYPIPRHDTVYWYQQGPGQDPQFLISFYEKMQSDKGSIPDRFSAQQFSDYHSELNMSSLELGDSALYFCASSLAGGETQYFGPGTRLLVL.

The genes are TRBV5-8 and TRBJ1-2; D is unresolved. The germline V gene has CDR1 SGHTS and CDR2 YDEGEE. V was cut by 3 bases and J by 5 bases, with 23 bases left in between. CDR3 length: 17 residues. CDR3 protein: CASSSFYLTPNRYGYTF. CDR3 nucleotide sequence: TGTGCCAGCAGCTCGTTTTACCTCACACCGAATCGATATGGCTACACCTTC.

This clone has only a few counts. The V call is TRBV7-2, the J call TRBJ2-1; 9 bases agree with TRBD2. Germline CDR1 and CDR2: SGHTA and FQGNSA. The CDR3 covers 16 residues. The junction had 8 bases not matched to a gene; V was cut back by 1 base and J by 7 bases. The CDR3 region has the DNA TGTGCCAGCAGCTTAGTCGCGACTAGCGGAAGAAATGAGCAGTTCTTC. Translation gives CASSLVATSGRNEQFF.

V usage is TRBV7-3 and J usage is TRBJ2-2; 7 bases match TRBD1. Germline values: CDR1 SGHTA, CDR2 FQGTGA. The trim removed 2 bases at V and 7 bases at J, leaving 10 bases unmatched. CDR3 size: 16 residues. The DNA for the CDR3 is TGTGCCAGCAGCTTACTCCCAGGGGGTACAGGCGGGGAGCTGTTTTTT. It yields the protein CASSLLPGGTGGELFF.

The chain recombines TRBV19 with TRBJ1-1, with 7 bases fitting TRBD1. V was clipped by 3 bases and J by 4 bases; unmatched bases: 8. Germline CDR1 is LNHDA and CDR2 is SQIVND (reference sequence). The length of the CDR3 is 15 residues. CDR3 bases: TGTGCCAGTAGTATCCGACAGGGAATATTCACTGAAGCTTTCTTT. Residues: CASSIRQGIFTEAFF.